These 21 T cell receptor beta chains were all obtained from the same sample, sequenced in a study of response to subunit inactivated influenza vaccine. TCRdb re-called the RT-PCR reads through MiXCR, storing one row per CDR3 protein. The sample includes 300,000 to 350,000 distinct CDR3 sequences, around 20% of them seen just once. Specimen: PBMCs from blood, collected about 19 months after vaccination. The origin of the receptors is a man aged 45 to 75 who received an inactivated influenza vaccine.

The chain couples TRBV5-1 to TRBJ2-1; D gene ambiguous. The V gene lost 4 bases and the J gene lost 8 bases, with 22 bases spanning the gap. Per germline, CDR1 SGHRS and CDR2 YFSETQ. This CDR3 region has 16 residues. The CDR3 here is CASSQMWPAAIYEQFF. CDR3 nucleotides: TGCGCCAGCAGCCAGATGTGGCCCGCCGCGATCTATGAGCAGTTCTTC.

The chain employs TRBV6-4 and TRBJ1-1; maybe TRBD1 (6 bases). Trimming took off 4 bases at V and 2 bases at J, with 17 bases between the two ends. CDR1 and CDR2 (germline): MRHNA, SNTAGT. This CDR3 is built from 16 residues. The CDR3: CASSGVGGWCNTEAFF. In DNA form, the CDR3 reads TGTGCCAGCAGTGGGGTTGGGGGCTGGTGTAACACTGAAGCTTTCTTT.

The J gene is TRBJ1-2, the V gene TRBV29-1; the D gene is possibly TRBD1 (5 bases). V lost 0 bases to trimming and J lost 2 bases, with 13 bases between them. The CDR3 runs to 15 residues. Germline values: CDR1 SQVTM, CDR2 ANQGSEA. CDR3 DNA: TGCAGCGTTGAAGATCGGGGCAGGGCGAACTATGGCTACACCTTC. Its translation: CSVEDRGRANYGYTF.

This chain joins TRBV2 and TRBJ2-1; D perhaps matches TRBD2 (6 bases). Germline CDR1 reads SNHLY; CDR2 reads FYNNEI. Trimming pared 5 bases from V and 3 bases from J, leaving 8 bases between. This CDR3 has 13 amino acids. In DNA, the CDR3 is TGTGCCAGCAGTACCGGGGGCTACAATGAGCAGTTCTTC. As protein: CASSTGGYNEQFF.

The CDR3 DNA follows: TGTGCCAGCAGTGGGGCTAGCGGGGATACGCAGTATTTT. Residues: CASSGASGDTQYF. The chain links TRBV25-1 to TRBJ2-3; 8 nucleotides match TRBD2. J was trimmed by 6 bases and V by 4 bases; bases with no gene match: 3. Germline lookup yields CDR1 MGHDK and CDR2 SYGVNS. The CDR3 is 13 residues long.

The rearrangement links TRBV19 to TRBJ1-1; possibly TRBD1 for D (5 bases). CDR1 is LNHDA, CDR2 SQIVND, per germline (reference sequence). The V gene lost 11 bases and the J gene lost 7 bases, with 17 bases spanning the gap. The CDR3 consists of 12 residues. The DNA of the CDR3 is TGTGCCGCGAAGGGCAGGGACCTTGAAGCTTTCTTT. Translating it yields CAAKGRDLEAFF.

The J gene is TRBJ2-5, the V gene TRBV5-1; the D gene could be TRBD1 or TRBD2 (5 bases each). The CDR3 is 15 residues long. V lost 4 bases, J lost 4 bases, and 17 bases lay in between. Germline CDR1 and CDR2: SGHRS and YFSETQ. This CDR3 reads CASSLGHSGRETQYF. The CDR3 nucleotides read TGCGCCAGCAGCCTCGGACATAGTGGGAGAGAGACCCAGTACTTC.

The chain uses TRBV12-3 or TRBV12-4 and TRBJ2-3; 7 bases line up with TRBD1. Trimming removed 5 bases from V and 1 base from J; junction bases left unmatched: 18. This CDR3 is 19 amino acids long. CDR3 DNA: TGTGCCAGCAGTCCTACCATATCGAGATTTCAGGGGGGCACAGATACGCAGTATTTT. It translates to CASSPTISRFQGGTDTQYF.

This clonotype was counted at least ten times. The chain couples TRBV4-3 to TRBJ2-4; 10 positions agree with TRBD2. Trimming took 4 bases from V and 7 from J; bases not matched to a gene: 10. Germline CDR1 reads LGHNA; CDR2 reads YSLEER. The CDR3 is 16 residues long. This CDR3 is CASSRTIAGGSNIQYF. CDR3 DNA: TGCGCCAGCAGCCGAACGATAGCGGGAGGTTCGAACATTCAGTACTTC.

The rearrangement uses TRBV5-5 and TRBJ2-7; D is tentatively TRBD1 or TRBD2 (5 bases each). Trimming stripped 3 bases from V and 3 bases from J, with 13 bases between. The CDR3 length is 14 residues. Germline loops: CDR1 SGHKS, CDR2 YYEKEE (reference sequence). For the CDR3, the DNA is TGTGCCAGCAGCTCCCGGGACGGGTACTACGAGCAGTACTTC. Protein sequence: CASSSRDGYYEQYF.

The sample holds one count of this clonotype. This rearrangement joins TRBV18 to TRBJ1-5; D may be TRBD1 (5 bases). The length of the CDR3 is 13 residues. With 6 bases removed from V and 10 bases from J, the gap between germline ends came to 16 bases. Germline CDR1 is KGHSH and CDR2 is LQKENI. The CDR3 is CASSGQGSHPQHF. The DNA for the CDR3 is TGTGCCAGCTCGGGGCAGGGTTCTCACCCCCAGCATTTT.

This chain links TRBV12-3 or TRBV12-4 with TRBJ1-4; D unresolved. The CDR3 sequence is 15 residues long. V lost 2 bases to trimming and J lost 5 bases, with 12 bases between them. CDR3 nucleotide sequence: TGTGCCAGCAGTTTAAATTTGGCGGGGAATGAAAAACTGTTTTTT. Encoded protein: CASSLNLAGNEKLFF.

This clonotype has more than one count but fewer than ten. CDR3 coding DNA: TGTGCCAGCAGCGGACAGGGGGCGCGTAGGACTGAAGCTTTCTTT. As protein: CASSGQGARRTEAFF. The genes are TRBV25-1 and TRBJ1-1; 11 bases are a match to TRBD1. J lost 5 bases, V lost 6 bases, and 8 bases had no gene match. The germline CDR1 and CDR2 sequences are MGHDK and SYGVNS. CDR3 length equals 15 residues.

This clonotype was seen ten or more times. One end of the junction does not line up with germline, which may come from a read error. The chain links TRBV12-3 or TRBV12-4 to TRBJ1-1, with D unclear. The length of the CDR3 is 12 residues. The CDR3 nucleotides read TGTGCCAGCAGTGTGATCGGGTCAGGCCAGGATTTT. It specifies CASSVIGSGQDF.

J is TRBJ1-2 and V is TRBV5-6, with TRBD1 identical over 9 bases. Per germline, CDR1 SGHDT and CDR2 YYEEEE. V shed 4 bases and J 2 bases; nucleotides not matched to a gene: 6. This CDR3 has 15 residues. The CDR3: CASSLGTGRNYGYTF. In DNA, the CDR3 is TGTGCCAGCAGCCTAGGGACAGGGCGGAACTATGGCTACACCTTC.

V and J are TRBV29-1 and TRBJ1-2; 9 bases fit TRBD1. The V segment lost 4 bases and the J segment 4 bases; nucleotides outside the gene matches: 10. Germline-derived CDR1 and CDR2 are SQVTM and ANQGSEA. The CDR3 is made up of 15 amino acids. The CDR3 here is CSVVENRGRVYGYTF. In nucleotides, the CDR3 is TGCAGCGTTGTAGAAAACAGGGGGCGCGTCTATGGCTACACCTTC.

The chain links TRBV4-3 to TRBJ2-2; unclear D gene. V lost 0 bases, J lost 7 bases, and 12 bases lay in between. This CDR3 spans 15 amino acids. In germline, CDR1 is LGHNA, CDR2 YSLEER. The CDR3 DNA is TGCGCCAGCAGCCAAGAAGGGATGGGTTACGGGGAGCTGTTTTTT. The encoded protein is CASSQEGMGYGELFF.

There are many counts of this clonotype. The gene calls are TRBV18 and TRBJ1-6; TRBD1 is a possible D gene (5 bases). The CDR3 runs 16 residues. Germline V gene data show CDR1 as KGHSH and CDR2 as LQKENI. V was cut by 2 bases and J by 7 bases, with 15 bases left in between. The CDR3 DNA follows: TGTGCCAGCTCACCAGAGATGGGACGGCTCAATTCACCCCTCCACTTT. Translation: CASSPEMGRLNSPLHF.

This clonotype was seen just once. The missing conserved phenylalanine or tryptophan at the end of this CDR3 makes a read error likely. CDR3 in DNA: TGTGCCAGCAGCCAAGGTCTCATGGGGGCAAGCGAAGCTTTCTCT. Protein sequence: CASSQGLMGASEAFS. V is TRBV3-1 and J is TRBJ1-1, with D perhaps matching TRBD1 (6 bases). The ends were cut back, 1 base at V and 8 bases at J, with 17 bases in the middle. The CDR3 spans 15 residues. Germline V gives CDR1 LGHDT, CDR2 YNNKEL (reference sequence).

To note about this clonotype: One base away lies a much larger clone, so this may be a sequencing read error. V gene TRBV27 combines with J gene TRBJ1-2, with 10 bases lining up with TRBD1. CDR3 length equals 15 residues. Germline assignment: CDR1 MNHEY and CDR2 SMNVEV (reference sequence). CDR3 region: CSSSPGQGGNYGYTF. In DNA form, the CDR3 reads TGTTCCAGCAGTCCAGGACAGGGGGGAAACTATGGCTACACCTTC.

A few counts support this clonotype. The CDR3 protein is CSVGLDRVGNTIYF. CDR3 bases: TGCAGCGTTGGATTGGACAGGGTTGGAAACACCATATATTTT. The V and J genes are TRBV29-1 and TRBJ1-3, with 8 bases matching TRBD1. The V gene end was trimmed by 4 bases and the J gene end by 3 bases; junction bases not matched to a gene: 5. CDR1 and CDR2 (germline): SQVTM, ANQGSEA. The CDR3 consists of 14 residues.